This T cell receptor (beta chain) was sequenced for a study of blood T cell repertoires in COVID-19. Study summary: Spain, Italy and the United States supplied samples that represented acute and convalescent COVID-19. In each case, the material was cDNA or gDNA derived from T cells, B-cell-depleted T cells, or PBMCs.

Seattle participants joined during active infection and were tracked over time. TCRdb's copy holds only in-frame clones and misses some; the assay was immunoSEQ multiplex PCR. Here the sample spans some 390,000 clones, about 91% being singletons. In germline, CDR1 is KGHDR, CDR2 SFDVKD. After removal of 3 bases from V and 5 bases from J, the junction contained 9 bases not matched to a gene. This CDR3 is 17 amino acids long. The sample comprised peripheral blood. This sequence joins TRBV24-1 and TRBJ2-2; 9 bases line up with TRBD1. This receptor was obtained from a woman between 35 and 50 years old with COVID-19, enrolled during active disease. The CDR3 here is CATSDNRGQGRTGELFF. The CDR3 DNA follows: TGTGCCACCAGTGATAACAGGGGGCAGGGGAGGACCGGGGAGCTGTTTTTT.